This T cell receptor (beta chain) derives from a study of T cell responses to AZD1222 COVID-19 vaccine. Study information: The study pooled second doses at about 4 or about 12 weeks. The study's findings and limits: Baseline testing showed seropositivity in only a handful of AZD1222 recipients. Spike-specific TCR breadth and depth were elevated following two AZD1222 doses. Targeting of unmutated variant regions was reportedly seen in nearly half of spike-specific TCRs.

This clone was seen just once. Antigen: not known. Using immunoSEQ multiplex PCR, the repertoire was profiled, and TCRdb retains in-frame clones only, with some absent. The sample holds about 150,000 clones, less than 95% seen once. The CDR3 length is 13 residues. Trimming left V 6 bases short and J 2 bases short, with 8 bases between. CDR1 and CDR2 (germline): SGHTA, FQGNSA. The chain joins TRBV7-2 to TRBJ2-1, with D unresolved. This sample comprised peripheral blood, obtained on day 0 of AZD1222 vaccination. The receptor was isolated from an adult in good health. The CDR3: CASRAPPYNEQFF. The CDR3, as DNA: TGTGCCAGCAGGGCCCCGCCCTACAATGAGCAGTTCTTC.